The sequence of this T cell receptor (beta chain) was determined in a study of blood T cell repertoires in COVID-19. Produced via immunoSEQ multiplex PCR; TCRdb's table is partial and in-frame only. The sample comprises under 150,000 clones, 82% of which are singletons, and approximately 7.6% rests with the top ten. This clone was seen a handful of times. Germline CDR1 and CDR2: MNHNY and SVGAGI (reference sequence). The germline V and J ends were trimmed by 7 bases and 6 bases, with 10 bases remaining between them. There are 12 residues in the CDR3. The chain has TRBV6-6 and TRBJ1-5, with D maybe TRBD1 (5 bases). The TCR was taken from a man between 65 and 85 years old with active or convalescent COVID-19. Sequences were obtained from peripheral blood. The CDR3: CASTPQGQPQHF. In DNA form, the CDR3 reads TGTGCCAGCACCCCTCAGGGTCAGCCCCAGCATTTT.